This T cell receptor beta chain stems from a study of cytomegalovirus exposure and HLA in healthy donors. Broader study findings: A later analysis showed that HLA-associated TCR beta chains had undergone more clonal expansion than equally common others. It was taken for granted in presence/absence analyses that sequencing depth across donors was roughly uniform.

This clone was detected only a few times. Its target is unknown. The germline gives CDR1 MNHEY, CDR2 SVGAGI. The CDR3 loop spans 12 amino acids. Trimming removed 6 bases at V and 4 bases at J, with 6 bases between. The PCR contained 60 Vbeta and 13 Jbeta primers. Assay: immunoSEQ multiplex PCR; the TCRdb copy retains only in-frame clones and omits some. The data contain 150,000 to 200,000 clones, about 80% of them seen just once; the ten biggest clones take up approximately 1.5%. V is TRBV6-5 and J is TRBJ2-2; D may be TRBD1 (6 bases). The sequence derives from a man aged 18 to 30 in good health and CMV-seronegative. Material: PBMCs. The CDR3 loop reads CASRGGTGELFF. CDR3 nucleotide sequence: TGTGCCAGCAGAGGGGGCACCGGGGAGCTGTTTTTT.